Below, 14 T cell receptor beta chains from the same sample are listed, as sequenced in a study of T cells in localized non-small cell lung cancer. Produced via immunoSEQ multiplex PCR; TCRdb's table is partial and in-frame only. This table holds 50,000 to 70,000 clones, just over 90% found once. This specimen consisted of peripheral blood, obtained before any cancer treatment. All receptors derive from a man between 40 and 75 years old with stage I lung adenocarcinoma.

V usage is TRBV6-1 and J usage is TRBJ2-7, with unresolved D. Between the trimmed V and J ends, which lost 1 base and 7 bases, there was a span of 2 bases. The CDR3 consists of 10 residues. Looked up from germline, CDR1 is MNHNS and CDR2 is SASEGT. The DNA for the CDR3 is TGTGCCAGCAGTGAAGAGGAGCAGTACTTC. Its protein is CASSEEEQYF.

J is TRBJ1-2 and V is TRBV10-3, with 10 positions matching TRBD1. The germline CDR1 and CDR2 sequences are ENHRY and SYGVKD. The CDR3 runs 15 residues. With V trimmed by 6 bases and J by 7 bases, 11 bases remained unmatched. As DNA, the CDR3 is TGTGCCATCAGCCCAATTGACAGGGGGCGAGTTGGCTACACCTTC. Translated: CAISPIDRGRVGYTF.

V is TRBV4-2 and J is TRBJ2-1; D is uncertain. The germline CDR1 and CDR2 sequences are LGHNA and YNFKEQ. The CDR3 spans 17 residues. Trimming took off 0 bases at V and 7 bases at J, with 19 bases between the two ends. The CDR3 loop reads CASSQDLSDPGGNEQFF. In DNA form, the CDR3 reads TGTGCCAGCAGCCAAGATTTATCGGACCCGGGTGGTAATGAGCAGTTCTTC.

The chain joins TRBV19 to TRBJ1-5; 9 bases align to TRBD1. The CDR3 extends over 13 amino acids. J was trimmed by 6 bases and V by 6 bases; bases with no gene match: 3. Germline lookup yields CDR1 LNHDA and CDR2 SQIVND (reference sequence). CDR3 in DNA: TGTGCCAGTAGGGACAGGGGTAGTCAGCCCCAGCATTTT. Its protein is CASRDRGSQPQHF.

This rearrangement joins TRBV15 to TRBJ2-5, with D possibly being TRBD1 (5 bases). This CDR3 has 13 amino acids. Trimming left V 8 bases short and J 4 bases short, with 14 bases between. CDR1 LNHNV and CDR2 YYDKDF come from the germline V gene (reference sequence). The CDR3 region has the DNA TGTGCCACCGAGGACAAGGGTGGAGAGACCCAGTACTTC. Translated: CATEDKGGETQYF.

V and J are TRBV6-6 and TRBJ2-3, with TRBD2 identical over 8 bases. The CDR3 contains 14 residues. V dropped 7 bases and J dropped 3; count of bases not matched to a gene: 6. Germline V gene sequence: CDR1 MNHNY, CDR2 SVGAGI (reference sequence). The DNA for the CDR3 is TGTGCCAGCATTTCGGGACTAGGGACAGATACGCAGTATTTT. This encodes CASISGLGTDTQYF.

The chain carries TRBV7-9 and TRBJ2-2; 10 positions agree with TRBD1. Germline lookup yields CDR1 SEHNR and CDR2 FQNEAQ (reference sequence). V shed 3 bases and J 5 bases; nucleotides not matched to a gene: 6. This CDR3 has 16 amino acids. The chain's CDR3 is CASSLTGTGDTGELFF. CDR3 nucleotide sequence: TGTGCCAGCAGCTTGACCGGGACAGGGGATACCGGGGAGCTGTTTTTT.

The chain links TRBV28 to TRBJ1-4; D gene unclear. The CDR3 has 14 residues. Germline CDR1 and CDR2: MDHEN and SYDVKM. Deletions cut 3 bases from V and 0 bases from J, with 5 bases between. This CDR3 reads CASSFQATNEKLFF. The DNA for the CDR3 is TGTGCCAGCAGTTTTCAAGCAACTAATGAAAAACTGTTTTTT.

This rearrangement joins TRBV5-1 to TRBJ2-5, with 9 bases aligning to TRBD1. The CDR3 is made up of 14 amino acids. Germline values: CDR1 SGHRS, CDR2 YFSETQ. V was clipped by 4 bases and J by 3 bases; unmatched bases: 4. CDR3 nucleotide sequence: TGCGCCAGCAGCACCGGGACAGGGAAAGAGACCCAGTACTTC. It encodes CASSTGTGKETQYF.

V is TRBV11-2 and J is TRBJ2-5, with TRBD1 matching 10 bases. Germline V gene sequence: CDR1 SGHAT, CDR2 FQNNGV. V gave up 4 bases and J gave up 2 bases; unmatched junction bases: 4. The CDR3 totals 15 residues. The CDR3: CASSYQDRGQETQYF. The CDR3 DNA is TGTGCCAGCAGCTATCAGGACAGGGGGCAAGAGACCCAGTACTTC. The full variable domain, completed using reference TRBV11-2 and TRBJ2-5, is EAGVAQSPRYKIIEKRQSVAFWCNPISGHATLYWYQQILGQGPKLLIQFQNNGVVDDSQLPKDRFSAERLKGVDSTLKIQPAKLEDSAVYLCASSYQDRGQETQYFGPGTRLLVL.

The chain is built from TRBV7-5 and TRBJ1-2. TRBV7-5 is annotated as a pseudogene. This CDR3 is 18 amino acids long. CDR3 DNA: TGTGCCAGAAGCTTAGTGCGTCTAATTCCCGAAAAGTATTATGGCTACACCTTC. Its protein is CARSLVRLIPEKYYGYTF.

This rearrangement joins TRBV18 to TRBJ1-1; D is ambiguous. Germline CDR1 reads KGHSH; CDR2 reads LQKENI. The V gene lost 3 bases and the J gene lost 0 bases, with 11 bases spanning the gap. The CDR3 is made up of 15 amino acids. Here the CDR3 reads CASSPEPSLNTEAFF. The CDR3 bases are TGTGCCAGCTCACCTGAGCCATCCTTGAACACTGAAGCTTTCTTT.

The CDR3 sequence is CASSLDPPSEQFF. CDR3 sequence (DNA): TGTGCCAGCAGCTTAGATCCCCCCAGTGAGCAGTTCTTC. J is TRBJ2-1 and V is TRBV11-2; no clear D. The CDR3 extends over 13 amino acids. Trimming shortened V by 0 bases and J by 9 bases, and 9 bases separated the two germline ends. Germline V lookup: CDR1 SGHAT, CDR2 FQNNGV.

This sequence joins TRBV6-5 and TRBJ2-5; a weak D match, TRBD1 (6 bases). In germline, CDR1 is MNHEY, CDR2 SVGAGI. This CDR3 has 13 amino acids. Trimming took off 5 bases at V and 5 bases at J, with 12 bases between the two ends. The CDR3 DNA follows: TGTGCCAGCAGTCGTACAGGGTACGAGACCCAGTACTTC. Its translation: CASSRTGYETQYF.